These 8 T cell receptor beta chains originate from one sample sequenced in a study of PD-1 blockade in classical Hodgkin lymphoma. Autologous stem cell transplantation was followed by relapse in every patient, and brentuximab vedotin exposure varied. The method was immunoSEQ multiplex PCR; TCRdb's version includes in-frame clones alone and lacks a portion of them. The table has more than 140,000 clones, less than 80% seen once; the top ten hold roughly 9.8%. Material: peripheral blood mononuclear cells (PBMCs), obtained before the second cycle of nivolumab. These receptor sequences come from a human donor with classical Hodgkin lymphoma.

The rearrangement uses TRBV4-2 and TRBJ1-2; D ambiguous. CDR1 and CDR2 from the germline V gene are LGHNA and YNFKEQ. The CDR3 runs to 13 residues. V lost 5 bases and J 8 bases, leaving 15 bases between the germline ends. The chain's CDR3 is CASSLKGSGGYTF. CDR3 bases: TGTGCCAGCAGCTTGAAAGGGTCGGGAGGCTACACCTTC.

The rearrangement joins TRBV6-6 to TRBJ2-5; D perhaps matches TRBD2 (6 bases). V was trimmed by 6 bases and J by 3 bases, leaving 11 bases between them. This CDR3 has 13 amino acids. Germline V gene lookup returns CDR1 MNHNY and CDR2 SVGAGI (reference sequence). CDR3 loop: CASRLPGEETQYF. The CDR3 DNA sequence: TGTGCCAGCAGGCTCCCGGGGGAAGAGACCCAGTACTTC.

This chain links TRBV11-1 with TRBJ2-2, with 10 bases fitting TRBD1. The V segment lost 6 bases and the J segment 7 bases; nucleotides outside the gene matches: 5. The CDR3 is 14 residues long. Germline V gene lookup returns CDR1 SGHAT and CDR2 FQDESV (reference sequence). CDR3 in DNA: TGTGCCAGCAGACCCGGGACAGGGGTCGGGGAGCTGTTTTTT. Protein: CASRPGTGVGELFF.

This clone was counted a few times. The V gene is TRBV27, the J gene TRBJ1-1; 7 bases map to TRBD1. The V segment lost 3 bases and the J segment 3 bases; nucleotides outside the gene matches: 4. The germline CDR1 and CDR2 sequences are MNHEY and SMNVEV (reference sequence). The CDR3 sequence is 14 residues long. CDR3 residues: CASSFLTGHTEAFF. The CDR3 region has the DNA TGTGCCAGCAGTTTCTTGACAGGGCACACTGAAGCTTTCTTT.

This clone turned up a few times. The chain combines TRBV18 with TRBJ2-2; D assignment may be TRBD1 or TRBD2 (5 bases each). Germline CDR1 reads KGHSH; CDR2 reads LQKENI. Trimming took 6 bases from V and 4 from J, leaving 15 bases between them. This CDR3 has 15 residues. Here the CDR3 reads CASSPSQGSTGELFF. CDR3 DNA: TGTGCCAGCTCTCCTAGCCAGGGTTCCACCGGGGAGCTGTTTTTT.

This clone was detected once. The rearrangement uses TRBV2 and TRBJ2-3, with no clear D. V was pared by 6 bases and J by 4 bases, with 5 bases between. The CDR3 runs 11 residues. Germline values: CDR1 SNHLY, CDR2 FYNNEI. This chain's CDR3 is CASRYADTQYF. For the CDR3, the DNA is TGTGCCAGCAGATACGCAGATACGCAGTATTTT.

This chain uses TRBV19 with TRBJ2-6; 11 bases fit TRBD1. This CDR3 contains 17 residues. The germline CDR1 and CDR2 sequences are LNHDA and SQIVND (reference sequence). J gave up 0 bases and V 5 bases, and 3 bases lay outside the gene matches. CDR3 nucleotides: TGTGCCAGTAGTCGAGGACAGGGGGCCTCTGGGGCCAACGTCCTGACTTTC. It encodes CASSRGQGASGANVLTF. Using reference TRBV19 and TRBJ2-6 for the parts outside the CDR3, the full variable domain is DGGITQSPKYLFRKEGQNVTLSCEQNLNHDAMYWYRQDPGQGLRLIYYSQIVNDFQKGDIAEGYSVSREKKESFPLTVTSAQKNPTAFYLCASSRGQGASGANVLTFGAGSRLTVL.

The chain recombines TRBV28 with TRBJ1-3; tentative D call: TRBD1 (6 bases). This CDR3 spans 14 amino acids. V lost 7 bases and J lost 0, with 10 bases in between. Germline CDR1 is MDHEN and CDR2 is SYDVKM. DNA for the CDR3: TGTGCCAGCAATGGGGGCTCCTCTGGAAACACCATATATTTT. Its protein is CASNGGSSGNTIYF.